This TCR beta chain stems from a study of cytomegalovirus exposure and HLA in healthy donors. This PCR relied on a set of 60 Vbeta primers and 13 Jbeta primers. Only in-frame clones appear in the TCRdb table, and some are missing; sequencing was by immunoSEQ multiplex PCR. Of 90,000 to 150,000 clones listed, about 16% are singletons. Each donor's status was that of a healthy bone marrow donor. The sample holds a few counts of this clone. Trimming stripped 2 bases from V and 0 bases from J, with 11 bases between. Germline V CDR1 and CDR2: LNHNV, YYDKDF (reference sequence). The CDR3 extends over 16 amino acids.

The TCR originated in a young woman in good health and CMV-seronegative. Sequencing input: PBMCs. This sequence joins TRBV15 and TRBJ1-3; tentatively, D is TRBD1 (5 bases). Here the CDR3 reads CATSRSSGSSGNTIYF. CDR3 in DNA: TGTGCCACCAGCAGATCCTCAGGGTCCTCTGGAAACACCATATATTTT.